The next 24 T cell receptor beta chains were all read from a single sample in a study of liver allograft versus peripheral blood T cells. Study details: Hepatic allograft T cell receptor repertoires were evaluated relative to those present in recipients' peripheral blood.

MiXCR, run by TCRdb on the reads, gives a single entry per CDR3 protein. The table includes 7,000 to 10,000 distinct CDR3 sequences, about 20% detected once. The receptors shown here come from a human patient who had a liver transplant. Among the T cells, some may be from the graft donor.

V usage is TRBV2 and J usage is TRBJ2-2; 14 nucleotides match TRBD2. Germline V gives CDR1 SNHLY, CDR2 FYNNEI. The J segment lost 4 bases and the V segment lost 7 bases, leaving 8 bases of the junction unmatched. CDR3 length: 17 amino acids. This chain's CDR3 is CASNSGLAGVGTGELFF. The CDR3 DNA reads TGTGCCAGCAATTCGGGACTAGCGGGAGTTGGCACCGGGGAGCTGTTTTTT.

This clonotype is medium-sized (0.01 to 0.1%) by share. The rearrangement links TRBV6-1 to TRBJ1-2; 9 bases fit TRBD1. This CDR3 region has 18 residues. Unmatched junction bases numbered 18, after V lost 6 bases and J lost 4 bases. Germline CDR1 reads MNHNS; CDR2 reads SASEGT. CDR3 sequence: CASSERGTGPLTLYGYTF. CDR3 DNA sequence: TGTGCCAGCAGCGAAAGGGGGACAGGGCCCCTAACTCTCTATGGCTACACCTTC.

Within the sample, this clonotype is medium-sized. CDR3 in amino acids: CASSEALGLAGYTQYF. CDR3 bases: TGTGCCAGCAGTGAAGCGTTGGGACTAGCGGGTTATACGCAGTATTTT. J is TRBJ2-3 and V is TRBV6-1; 12 positions agree with TRBD2. The CDR3 has 16 amino acids. Germline V gene lookup returns CDR1 MNHNS and CDR2 SASEGT. V shed 0 bases, J shed 7 bases, and the junction held 5 bases outside the gene matches.

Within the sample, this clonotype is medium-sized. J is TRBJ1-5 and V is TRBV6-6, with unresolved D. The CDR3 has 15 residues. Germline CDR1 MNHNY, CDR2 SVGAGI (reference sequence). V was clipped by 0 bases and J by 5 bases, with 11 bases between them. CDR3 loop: CASSYSVGVDQPQHF. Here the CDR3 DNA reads TGTGCCAGCAGTTACTCTGTCGGGGTTGATCAGCCCCAGCATTTT.

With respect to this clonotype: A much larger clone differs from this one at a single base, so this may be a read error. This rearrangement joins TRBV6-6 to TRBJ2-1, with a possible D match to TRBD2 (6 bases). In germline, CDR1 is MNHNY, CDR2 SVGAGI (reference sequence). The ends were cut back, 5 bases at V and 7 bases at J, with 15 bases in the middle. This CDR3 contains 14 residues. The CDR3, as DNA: TGTGCCAGCAGTGAAAGACTAGTCGGAAATGAGCAGTTCTTC. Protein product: CASSERLVGNEQFF.

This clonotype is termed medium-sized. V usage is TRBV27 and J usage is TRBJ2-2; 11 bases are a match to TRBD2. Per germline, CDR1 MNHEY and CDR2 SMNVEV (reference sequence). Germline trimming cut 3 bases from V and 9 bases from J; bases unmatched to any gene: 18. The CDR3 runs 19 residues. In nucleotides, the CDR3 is TGTGCCAGCAGTTTTCACCTAGCGGGGGGTAGTATCAGGGGCCGGGAGCTGTTTTTT. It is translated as CASSFHLAGGSIRGRELFF.

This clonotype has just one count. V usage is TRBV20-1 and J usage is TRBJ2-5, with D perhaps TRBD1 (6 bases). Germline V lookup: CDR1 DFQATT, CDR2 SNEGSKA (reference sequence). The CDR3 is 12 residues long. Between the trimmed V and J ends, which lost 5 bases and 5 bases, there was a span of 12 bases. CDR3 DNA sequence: TGCAGTGCTCCACAGGGTGTGGAGACCCAGTACTTC. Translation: CSAPQGVETQYF.

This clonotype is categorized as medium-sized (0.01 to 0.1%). For the CDR3, the DNA is TGTGCCACCACAGAGGGACAGTACAATGAGCAGTTCTTC. Translating it yields CATTEGQYNEQFF. The chain combines TRBV19 with TRBJ2-1; 7 nucleotides agree with TRBD1. CDR1 LNHDA and CDR2 SQIVND come from the germline V gene (reference sequence). The V gene end was trimmed by 10 bases and the J gene end by 4 bases; junction bases not matched to a gene: 7. The CDR3 consists of 13 residues.

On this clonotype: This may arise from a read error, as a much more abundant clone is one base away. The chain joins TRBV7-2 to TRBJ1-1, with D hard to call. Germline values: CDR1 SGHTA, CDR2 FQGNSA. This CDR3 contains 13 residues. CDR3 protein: CVSSELPNTEAFF. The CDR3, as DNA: TGTGTCAGCAGCGAGCTTCCAAACACTGAAGCTTTCTTT.

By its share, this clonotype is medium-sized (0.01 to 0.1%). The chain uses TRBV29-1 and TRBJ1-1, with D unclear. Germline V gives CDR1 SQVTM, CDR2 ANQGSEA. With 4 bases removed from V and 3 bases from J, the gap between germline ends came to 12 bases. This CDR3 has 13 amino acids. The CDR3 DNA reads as TGCAGCGTTGGGTGGGGTCCGGACACTGAAGCTTTCTTT. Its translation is CSVGWGPDTEAFF.

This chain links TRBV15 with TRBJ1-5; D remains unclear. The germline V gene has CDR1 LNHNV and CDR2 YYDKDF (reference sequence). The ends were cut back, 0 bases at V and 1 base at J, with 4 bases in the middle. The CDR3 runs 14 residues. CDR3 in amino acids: CATSRDRSNQPQHF. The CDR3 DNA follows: TGTGCCACCAGCAGAGATAGAAGCAATCAGCCCCAGCATTTT.

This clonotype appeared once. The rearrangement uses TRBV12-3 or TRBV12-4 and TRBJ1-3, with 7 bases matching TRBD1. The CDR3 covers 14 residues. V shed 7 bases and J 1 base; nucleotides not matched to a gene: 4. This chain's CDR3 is CASNPTGSGNTIYF. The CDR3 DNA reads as TGTGCCAGCAATCCGACAGGGTCTGGAAACACCATATATTTT.

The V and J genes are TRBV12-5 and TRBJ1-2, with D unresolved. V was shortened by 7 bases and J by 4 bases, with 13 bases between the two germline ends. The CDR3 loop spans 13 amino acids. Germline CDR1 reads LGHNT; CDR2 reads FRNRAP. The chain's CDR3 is CASDAGVGYGYTF. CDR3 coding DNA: TGTGCTAGTGACGCCGGGGTGGGCTATGGCTACACCTTC.

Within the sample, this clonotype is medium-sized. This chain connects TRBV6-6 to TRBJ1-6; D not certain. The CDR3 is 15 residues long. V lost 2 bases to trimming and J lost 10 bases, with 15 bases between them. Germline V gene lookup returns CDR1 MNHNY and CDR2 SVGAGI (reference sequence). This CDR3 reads CASSYDTGVRSPLHF. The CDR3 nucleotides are TGTGCCAGCAGTTACGATACCGGAGTCAGGTCACCCCTCCACTTT.

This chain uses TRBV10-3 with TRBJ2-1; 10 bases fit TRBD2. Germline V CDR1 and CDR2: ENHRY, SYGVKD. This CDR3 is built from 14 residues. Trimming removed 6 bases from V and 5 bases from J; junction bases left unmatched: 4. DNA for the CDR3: TGTGCCATCAGGCCGGGACTAGCGAACAATGAGCAGTTCTTC. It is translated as CAIRPGLANNEQFF.

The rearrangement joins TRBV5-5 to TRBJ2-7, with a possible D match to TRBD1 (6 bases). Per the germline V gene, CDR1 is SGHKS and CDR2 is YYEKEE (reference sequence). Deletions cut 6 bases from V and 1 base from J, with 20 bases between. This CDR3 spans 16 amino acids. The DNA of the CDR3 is TGTGCCAGCAACCCGAGAAATGCAGGGGTGTCCTACGAGCAGTACTTC. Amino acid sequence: CASNPRNAGVSYEQYF. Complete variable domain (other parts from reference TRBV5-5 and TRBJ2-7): DAGVTQSPTHLIKTRGQQVTLRCSPISGHKSVSWYQQVLGQGPQFIFQYYEKEERGRGNFPDRFSARQFPNYSSELNVNALLLGDSALYLCASNPRNAGVSYEQYFGPGTRLTVT.

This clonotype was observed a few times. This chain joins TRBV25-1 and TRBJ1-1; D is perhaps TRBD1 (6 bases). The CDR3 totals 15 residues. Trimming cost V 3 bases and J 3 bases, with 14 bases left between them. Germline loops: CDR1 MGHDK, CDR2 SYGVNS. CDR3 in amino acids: CASSDTGKGDTEAFF. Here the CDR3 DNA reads TGTGCCAGCAGTGATACAGGGAAGGGGGACACTGAAGCTTTCTTT.

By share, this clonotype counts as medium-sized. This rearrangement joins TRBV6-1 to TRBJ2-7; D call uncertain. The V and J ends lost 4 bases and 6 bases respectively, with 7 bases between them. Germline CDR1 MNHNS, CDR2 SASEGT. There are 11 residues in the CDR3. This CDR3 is CASSVYGEQYF. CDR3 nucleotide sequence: TGTGCCAGCAGTGTATACGGCGAGCAGTACTTC.

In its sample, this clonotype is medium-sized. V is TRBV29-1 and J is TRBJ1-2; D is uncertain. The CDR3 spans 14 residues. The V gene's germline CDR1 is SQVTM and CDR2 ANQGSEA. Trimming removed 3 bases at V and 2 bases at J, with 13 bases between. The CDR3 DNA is TGCAGCGTTGATTCGGGGAGAGGCAACTATGGCTACACCTTC. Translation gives CSVDSGRGNYGYTF.

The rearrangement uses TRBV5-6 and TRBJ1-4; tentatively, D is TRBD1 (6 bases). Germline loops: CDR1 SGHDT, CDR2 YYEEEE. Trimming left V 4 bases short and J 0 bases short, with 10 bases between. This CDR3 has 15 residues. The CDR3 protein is CASSRGPATNEKLFF. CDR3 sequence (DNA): TGTGCCAGCAGCCGGGGGCCGGCAACTAATGAAAAACTGTTTTTT.

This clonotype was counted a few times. CDR3 protein: CASSIQSRANQPQHF. The CDR3 DNA reads TGTGCCAGTAGTATTCAATCCCGCGCGAATCAGCCCCAGCATTTT. This chain uses TRBV19 with TRBJ1-5; D is unresolved. Trimming cost V 3 bases and J 4 bases, with 13 bases left between them. The CDR3 is 15 residues long. The V gene's germline CDR1 is LNHDA and CDR2 SQIVND (reference sequence). Drawing the rest from reference TRBV19 and TRBJ1-5, the complete variable domain is DGGITQSPKYLFRKEGQNVTLSCEQNLNHDAMYWYRQDPGQGLRLIYYSQIVNDFQKGDIAEGYSVSREKKESFPLTVTSAQKNPTAFYLCASSIQSRANQPQHFGDGTRLSIL.

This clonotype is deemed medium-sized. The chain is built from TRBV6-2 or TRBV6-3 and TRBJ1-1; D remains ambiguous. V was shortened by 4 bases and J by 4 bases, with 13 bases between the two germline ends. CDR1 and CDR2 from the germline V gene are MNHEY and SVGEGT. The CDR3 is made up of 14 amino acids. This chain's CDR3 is CASSSPALRTEAFF. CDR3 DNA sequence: TGTGCCAGCAGTTCCCCTGCTCTCCGCACTGAAGCTTTCTTT.

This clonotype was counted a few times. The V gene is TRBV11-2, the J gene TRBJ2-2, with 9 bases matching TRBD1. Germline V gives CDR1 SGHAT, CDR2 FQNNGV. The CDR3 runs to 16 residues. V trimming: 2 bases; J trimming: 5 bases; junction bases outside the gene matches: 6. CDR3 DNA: TGTGCCAGCAGCTTATCTGCTGGGACAGGGACCGGGGAGCTGTTTTTT. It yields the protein CASSLSAGTGTGELFF.

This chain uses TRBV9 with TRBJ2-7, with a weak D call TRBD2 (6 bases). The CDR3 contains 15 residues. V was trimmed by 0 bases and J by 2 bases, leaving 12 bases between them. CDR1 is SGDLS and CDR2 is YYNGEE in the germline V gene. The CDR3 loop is CASSVGASETYEQYF. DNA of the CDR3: TGTGCCAGCAGCGTAGGGGCTAGCGAGACCTACGAGCAGTACTTC.